This T cell receptor (beta chain) is from a study of blood T cell repertoires in COVID-19. Across the study: Material from acute and convalescent COVID-19 was sourced from the United States, Italy and Spain.

Clones were sequenced by immunoSEQ multiplex PCR, and TCRdb holds only the in-frame ones, with some missing. The data hold some 200,000 clones, with under 90% observed a single time. The CDR3 loop spans 13 amino acids. In germline, CDR1 is MRHNA, CDR2 SNTAGT. Trimming removed 10 bases from V and 8 bases from J; junction bases left unmatched: 13. The chain employs TRBV6-4 and TRBJ1-2; TRBD1 matches 7 bases. What was sequenced was peripheral blood. This TCR was sampled from a man in his thirties or forties with active or convalescent COVID-19. The CDR3: CATSFGRGDGYTF. The CDR3 bases are TGTGCCACCTCTTTTGGCAGGGGGGACGGCTACACCTTC.